This T cell receptor beta chain is from a study of blood T cell repertoires in COVID-19. Background on the study: There were acute and convalescent COVID-19 samples, and they came from the United States, Italy and Spain. Nucleic acid was either cDNA or gDNA, and it came from T cells, B-cell-depleted T cells, or PBMCs.

Methods used by the authors: For nucleated cells, counts were estimated from reference gene primer amplification. Clones were read by immunoSEQ multiplex PCR, and TCRdb kept only the in-frame ones, dropping some. The DNA was the basis for D and trimming; V, J and clone size are from that table. The data contain roughly 100,000 clones, about 88% of them singletons. Germline CDR1 is LGHDT and CDR2 is YNNKEL (reference sequence). The CDR3 is 19 amino acids. The J segment lost 1 base and the V segment lost 3 bases, leaving 15 bases of the junction unmatched. The sequenced sample was peripheral blood. This TCR derives from a human donor in a cohort sampled during active COVID-19. The V call is TRBV3-1 (or the pseudogene TRBV3-2), the J call TRBJ2-4, with 7 bases lining up with TRBD2. The CDR3 is CASSQYETSSFWAKNIQYF. The CDR3 DNA follows: TGTGCCAGCAGCCAGTATGAGACTAGCTCCTTTTGGGCCAAAAACATTCAGTACTTC.